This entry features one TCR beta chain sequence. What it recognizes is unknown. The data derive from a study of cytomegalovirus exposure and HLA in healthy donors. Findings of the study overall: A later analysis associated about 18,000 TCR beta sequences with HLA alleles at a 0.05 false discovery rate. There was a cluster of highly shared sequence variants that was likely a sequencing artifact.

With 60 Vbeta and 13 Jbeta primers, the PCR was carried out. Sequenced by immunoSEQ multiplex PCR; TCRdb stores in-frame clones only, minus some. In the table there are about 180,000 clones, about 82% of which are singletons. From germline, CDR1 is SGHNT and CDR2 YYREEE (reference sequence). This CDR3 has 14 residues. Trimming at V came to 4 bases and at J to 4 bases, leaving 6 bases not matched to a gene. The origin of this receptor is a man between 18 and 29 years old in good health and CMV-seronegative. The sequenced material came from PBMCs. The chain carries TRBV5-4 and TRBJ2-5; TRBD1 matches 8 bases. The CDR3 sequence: CASSGGQGRETQYF. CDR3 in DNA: TGTGCCAGCAGCGGCGGACAGGGACGAGAGACCCAGTACTTC.